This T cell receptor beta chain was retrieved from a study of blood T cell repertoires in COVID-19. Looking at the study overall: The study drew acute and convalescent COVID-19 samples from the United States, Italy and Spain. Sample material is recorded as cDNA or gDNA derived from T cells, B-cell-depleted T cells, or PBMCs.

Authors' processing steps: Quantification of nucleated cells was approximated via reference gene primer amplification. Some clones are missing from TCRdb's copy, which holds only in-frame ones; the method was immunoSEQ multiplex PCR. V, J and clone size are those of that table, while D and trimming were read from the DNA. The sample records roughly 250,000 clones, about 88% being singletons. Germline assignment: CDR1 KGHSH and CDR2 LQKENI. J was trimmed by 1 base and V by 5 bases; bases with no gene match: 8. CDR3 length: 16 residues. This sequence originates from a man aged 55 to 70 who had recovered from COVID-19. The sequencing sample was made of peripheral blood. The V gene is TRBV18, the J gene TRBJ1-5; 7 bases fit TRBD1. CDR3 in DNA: TGTGCCAGCTCAGAACGGGGACAGCAAAGCAATCAGCCCCAGCATTTT. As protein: CASSERGQQSNQPQHF. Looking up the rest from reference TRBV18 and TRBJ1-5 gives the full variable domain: NAGVMQNPRHLVRRRGQEARLRCSPMKGHSHVYWYRQLPEEGLKFMVYLQKENIIDESGMPKERFSAEFPKEGPSILRIQQVVRGDSAAYFCASSERGQQSNQPQHFGDGTRLSIL.